The 24 T cell receptor beta chains presented below share a single source sample, sequenced in a study of CD8 T cells in ankylosing spondylitis. TCRdb passed the 5' RACE reads through MiXCR, listing each CDR3 protein once. The repertoire includes 85,000 to 100,000 distinct CDR3 sequences, approximately 9% of them detected once, and over 4.5% sits in the top ten. Sequencing was performed on blood, either unsorted or a sorted T cell fraction (not recorded which). The receptors were gathered from a male donor with ankylosing spondylitis or in good health (not recorded which).

J is TRBJ2-2 and V is TRBV12-3 or TRBV12-4; D unclear. The CDR3 covers 13 residues. The V and J ends lost 6 bases and 2 bases respectively, with 7 bases between them. CDR3 DNA: TGTGCCAGCAGACCTGCTAACACCGGGGAGCTGTTTTTT. Its translation: CASRPANTGELFF.

This clonotype has a count of ten or more. The chain couples TRBV12-3 or TRBV12-4 to TRBJ1-4; D call uncertain. V lost 1 base and J 4 bases, leaving 4 bases between the germline ends. The length of the CDR3 is 13 residues. The CDR3 sequence: CASSLGGNEKLFF. CDR3 bases: TGTGCCAGCAGTTTAGGGGGTAATGAAAAACTGTTTTTT.

This clonotype was seen only a few times. The V gene is TRBV7-2, the J gene TRBJ1-4; 7 nucleotides line up with TRBD1. CDR1 and CDR2 from the germline V gene are SGHTA and FQGNSA. V was pared by 1 base and J by 7 bases, with 9 bases of the junction left unmatched. The CDR3 is 16 amino acids. Here the CDR3 reads CASSLVSGAGGEKLFF. The CDR3 bases are TGTGCCAGCAGCTTAGTGTCCGGTGCAGGGGGTGAAAAACTGTTTTTT.

V is TRBV6-6 and J is TRBJ1-3; the D gene is possibly TRBD1 (5 bases). This CDR3 comprises 14 residues. Germline V gives CDR1 MNHNY, CDR2 SVGAGI (reference sequence). Deletions cut 2 bases from V and 10 bases from J, with 15 bases between. CDR3 nucleotide sequence: TGTGCCAGCAGTTACCCCGACAGCCTGGATACCATATATTTT. Amino acid sequence: CASSYPDSLDTIYF.

This clonotype came up many times. The gene calls are TRBV5-1 and TRBJ1-1, with D possibly being TRBD1 (5 bases). Trimming removed 4 bases at V and 1 base at J, with 11 bases between. Germline-derived CDR1 and CDR2 are SGHRS and YFSETQ. This CDR3 region has 14 residues. CDR3 protein: CASSGGTGNTEAFF. The CDR3 DNA reads TGCGCCAGCAGCGGGGGGACGGGGAACACTGAAGCTTTCTTT.

This clonotype was recorded a few times. This rearrangement joins TRBV7-9 to TRBJ2-1; D uncertain. The germline V and J ends were trimmed by 1 base and 10 bases, with 11 bases remaining between them. Germline CDR1 is SEHNR and CDR2 is FQNEAQ (reference sequence). CDR3 length: 13 residues. The CDR3, as DNA: TGTGCCAGCAGCTTAGTGGGTAGCACGGAGCAGTTCTTC. Residues: CASSLVGSTEQFF. The full variable domain, with the rest looked up from reference TRBV7-9 and TRBJ2-1, is DTGVSQNPRHKITKRGQNVTFRCDPISEHNRLYWYRQTLGQGPEFLTYFQNEAQLEKSRLLSDRFSAERPKGSFSTLEIQRTEQGDSAMYLCASSLVGSTEQFFGPGTRLTVL.

This clonotype has ten or more counts. This chain connects TRBV15 to TRBJ2-2, with 12 nucleotides matching TRBD2. This CDR3 contains 18 residues. The ends lost 0 bases at V and 5 bases at J; junction bases unmatched: 7. Germline assignment: CDR1 LNHNV and CDR2 YYDKDF (reference sequence). CDR3 loop: CATSRDRSGTSGTGELFF. The CDR3 DNA reads as TGTGCCACCAGCAGAGATAGGTCTGGGACTAGCGGGACCGGGGAGCTGTTTTTT.

This clonotype has ten or more counts. The V gene is TRBV29-1, the J gene TRBJ2-5, with TRBD2 identical over 14 bases. Germline V gives CDR1 SQVTM, CDR2 ANQGSEA. V lost 8 bases to trimming and J lost 2 bases; unmatched junction nucleotides: 4. There are 14 residues in the CDR3. The CDR3 loop reads CSMGLAGVQETQYF. The CDR3 DNA follows: TGCAGCATGGGACTAGCGGGGGTACAAGAGACCCAGTACTTC.

This clonotype has a count of ten or more. The chain carries TRBV12-3 or TRBV12-4 and TRBJ2-2, with 7 bases that match TRBD2. The CDR3 contains 18 residues. V was pared by 6 bases and J by 0 bases, with 13 bases of the junction left unmatched. The CDR3 DNA is TGTGCCAGCAGAATTTGGGACTACGGTTCGGCGAACACCGGGGAGCTGTTTTTT. Translated: CASRIWDYGSANTGELFF.

In its sample, this clonotype was seen many times. The rearrangement uses TRBV2 and TRBJ2-7; maybe TRBD1 (6 bases). Per germline, CDR1 SNHLY and CDR2 FYNNEI. The CDR3 has 13 amino acids. V gave up 4 bases and J gave up 6 bases, with 13 bases separating them. The CDR3 coding sequence is TGTGCCAGCAGTGGACCGGACAGACCCGAGCAGTACTTC. It yields the protein CASSGPDRPEQYF.

This clonotype occurred a few times. V gene TRBV28 combines with J gene TRBJ1-5, with no clear D. The CDR3 totals 13 residues. V was pared by 7 bases and J by 6 bases, with 13 bases between. Germline CDR1 reads MDHEN; CDR2 reads SYDVKM. The CDR3: CASIGVRVQPQHF. CDR3 in DNA: TGTGCCAGCATCGGAGTACGGGTTCAGCCCCAGCATTTT.

CDR3 amino acids: CASKGAYANTGELFF. The CDR3, as DNA: TGTGCCAGTAAGGGGGCATACGCGAACACCGGGGAGCTGTTTTTT. This chain links TRBV19 with TRBJ2-2; TRBD1 matches at 7 bases. CDR3 length: 15 residues. The V and J ends lost 7 bases and 0 bases, in that order; junction bases with no gene match: 5. Germline CDR1 and CDR2: LNHDA and SQIVND (reference sequence).

This clonotype was seen ten or more times. A junction boundary mismatches the germline segment, possibly from a read error. The rearrangement links TRBV7-7 to TRBJ1-6; no firm D call. The CDR3 consists of 11 residues. Germline values: CDR1 SSHAT, CDR2 FNYEAQ (reference sequence). The CDR3 is CASSPHLPLHF. The DNA of the CDR3 is TGTGCTAGCAGTCCTCACCTGCCCCTCCACTTT.

There are many counts of this clonotype. The chain links TRBV13 to TRBJ1-5, with D perhaps matching TRBD1 (5 bases). The CDR3 covers 15 residues. Germline CDR1 PRHDT, CDR2 FYEKMQ (reference sequence). With 5 bases removed from V and 0 bases from J, the gap between germline ends came to 11 bases. The CDR3 DNA reads as TGTGCCAGCAGCCGCTCGGACATTAGCAATCAGCCCCAGCATTTT. As protein: CASSRSDISNQPQHF.

This clonotype was recorded many times. The chain uses TRBV24-1 and TRBJ2-3; 7 nucleotides line up with TRBD2. The CDR3 loop spans 19 amino acids. After removal of 5 bases from V and 0 bases from J, the junction contained 16 bases not matched to a gene. CDR1 KGHDR and CDR2 SFDVKD come from the germline V gene. In DNA form, the CDR3 reads TGTGCCACCAGTGGACGGGGCGGGGGACGACCCCCTAGCACAGATACGCAGTATTTT. The encoded protein is CATSGRGGGRPPSTDTQYF.

This clonotype was seen ten or more times. The V gene is TRBV12-3 or TRBV12-4, the J gene TRBJ2-7, with D uncertain. The CDR3 spans 12 residues. The germline V and J ends were trimmed by 4 bases and 4 bases, with 8 bases remaining between them. CDR3 sequence: CASSSGRYEQYF. The CDR3 bases are TGTGCCAGCAGTTCCGGACGGTACGAGCAGTACTTC.

In its sample, this clonotype was seen many times. The chain has TRBV15 and TRBJ1-2; the match to TRBD1 covers 7 bases. Trimming removed 8 bases from V and 5 bases from J; junction bases left unmatched: 8. Germline loops: CDR1 LNHNV, CDR2 YYDKDF (reference sequence). The CDR3 totals 13 residues. Written as DNA, the CDR3 is TGTGCCACCGCGGGACAGCGCGCTTATGGCTACACCTTC. Its translation: CATAGQRAYGYTF.

This clonotype was detected many times. The chain couples TRBV29-1 to TRBJ2-7; 7 bases match TRBD2. The V gene end was trimmed by 7 bases and the J gene end by 3 bases; junction bases not matched to a gene: 6. This CDR3 contains 12 residues. Germline CDR1 is SQVTM and CDR2 is ANQGSEA. As DNA, the CDR3 is TGCAGCGCCCGGGAGGAATACTACGAGCAGTACTTC. Protein product: CSAREEYYEQYF.

This clonotype was seen ten or more times. This chain joins TRBV20-1 and TRBJ2-1; D is perhaps TRBD1 (5 bases). Germline V gene data show CDR1 as DFQATT and CDR2 as SNEGSKA (reference sequence). V was cut by 0 bases and J by 7 bases, with 22 bases left in between. The CDR3 length is 17 residues. The CDR3 DNA follows: TGCAGTGCTAGAGATCTGCCCCGAATCCTCAGGGTAAATGAGCAGTTCTTC. Residues: CSARDLPRILRVNEQFF.

This chain links TRBV7-2 with TRBJ1-5, with TRBD1 matching 7 bases. The CDR3 runs to 14 residues. Losses at the gene ends were 6 bases for V and 7 bases for J; bases not matched to a gene: 9. The germline CDR1 and CDR2 sequences are SGHTA and FQGNSA. The CDR3 sequence is CASSSGGQAQPQHF. The CDR3 coding sequence is TGTGCCAGCAGTTCCGGCGGACAGGCGCAGCCCCAGCATTTT.

In this sample, this clonotype turned up many times. The genes are TRBV29-1 and TRBJ2-7; TRBD1 or TRBD2 may be the D gene (5 bases each). Germline V gives CDR1 SQVTM, CDR2 ANQGSEA. The CDR3 has 14 amino acids. With 8 bases removed from V and 0 bases from J, the gap between germline ends came to 17 bases. For the CDR3, the DNA is TGCAGCATAAGCCGGGACCCGAGCTCCTACGAGCAGTACTTC. Translated, it gives CSISRDPSSYEQYF.

This clonotype was picked up a small number of times. The chain employs TRBV15 and TRBJ2-3, with D perhaps assigned TRBD1 or TRBD2 (5 bases each). The CDR3 has 17 amino acids. Trimming pared 0 bases from V and 6 bases from J, leaving 19 bases between. Germline V gene data show CDR1 as LNHNV and CDR2 as YYDKDF (reference sequence). The CDR3 reads CATSRDLHRGASDTQYF. As DNA, the CDR3 is TGTGCCACCAGCAGAGACCTACACCGGGGCGCCTCCGATACGCAGTATTTT.

This clonotype came up many times. The chain links TRBV10-3 to TRBJ2-5; D call uncertain. This CDR3 has 12 amino acids. CDR1 and CDR2 from the germline V gene are ENHRY and SYGVKD. Trimming stripped 8 bases from V and 5 bases from J, with 12 bases between. CDR3 sequence reads: CAIGDLGETQYF. The DNA of the CDR3 is TGTGCCATCGGAGACTTGGGGGAGACCCAGTACTTC.

This clonotype has only a few counts. The chain is built from TRBV21-1 and TRBJ2-5; no DNA check was done on the table's D call, TRBD2. TRBV21-1 corresponds to a pseudogene. There are 17 residues in the CDR3. The CDR3 DNA follows: TGTGCCAGCAGCAAGGGGACTAGCGGGGGTCGGATGGAGACCCAGTACTTC. Amino acid sequence: CASSKGTSGGRMETQYF.